The source of this TCR beta chain is a study of shared clonotypes between healthy human individuals. Assay used: immunoSEQ multiplex PCR; TCRdb lists only in-frame clones, some missing. The data contain about 2.4 million clones, approximately 90% of them singletons. CDR3 length: 14 amino acids. Deletions cut 2 bases from V and 3 bases from J, with 12 bases between. The germline gives CDR1 SGHDT, CDR2 YYEEEE. This TCR came from a man in his late teens or twenties in good health. The sequencing input was naive CD4+ T cells sorted from blood. The subset is: CD45RA+ positively selected. This chain connects TRBV5-6 to TRBJ2-7; D possibly matches TRBD1 or TRBD2 (5 bases each). The CDR3 coding sequence is TGTGCCAGCAGCTTCCCAGGGAGAAACTACGAGCAGTACTTC. Translating it yields CASSFPGRNYEQYF.